This TCR beta chain derives from a study of T cells in Graves' hyperthyroidism and ophthalmopathy. Amplification of TCR beta CDR3 regions used RNA as the template. The HTBI primer set was used in a first-round RT-PCR of the TCR CDR3. MiXCR was run by TCRdb on the multiplex PCR reads, yielding one entry per CDR3 protein. The table has some 740,000 distinct CDR3 sequences, around 15% seen once. The definition of stable Graves' hyperthyroidism was no ophthalmopathy progression within 18 months. The CDR3 length is 13 residues. Per the germline V gene, CDR1 is DFQATT and CDR2 is SNEGSKA (reference sequence). Trimming removed 0 bases from V and 5 bases from J, with 10 bases in between.

This rearrangement joins TRBV20-1 to TRBJ2-5, with D unclear. The sample comprised blood. This TCR was sampled from a woman younger than 30 with Graves' hyperthyroidism. The CDR3 region has the DNA TGCAGTGCTAGAGACAGAGGCGGCGAGACCCAGTACTTC. Protein product: CSARDRGGETQYF.